These T cell receptor beta chains were read from a single sample in a study of regulatory T cells in long-lasting Graves disease. TCRdb re-called the multiplex PCR reads through MiXCR, storing one row per CDR3 protein. The sample consists of some 560,000 distinct CDR3 sequences, 15% to 20% of them appearing once. The data were also submitted as part of a second study, on T cells in Graves' hyperthyroidism and ophthalmopathy.

Sequences were derived from peripheral blood mononuclear cells (PBMCs), sampled at new diagnosis, from a patient treated with antithyroid drugs. These receptor sequences come from a woman aged 35 to 60 with Graves disease. CDR3s include the opening cysteine and the closing phenylalanine or tryptophan. The D gene is left open where the match is weak. Not every row has a clone size; where given, it reads once, few, many or a size class.

D gene | J gene | clone size | V gene | CDR3 DNA | CDR3 protein
TRBD1 | TRBJ2-4 | - | TRBV28 | TGTGCCAGCAGTTTGGGGGACAGGGGGACCAAAAACATTCAGTACTTC | CASSLGDRGTKNIQYF
TRBD1 | TRBJ1-5 | many | TRBV12-3/TRBV12-4 | TGTGCCAGCAGTCCGGGACAGGGGCGGCCCCAGCATTTT | CASSPGQGRPQHF
- | TRBJ2-3 | many | TRBV7-2 | TGTGCCAGCAGCTACACGGGACTCCCCACAGATACGCAGTATTTT | CASSYTGLPTDTQYF
TRBD2 | TRBJ2-2 | many | TRBV5-1 | TGCGCCAGCAGCCTACTAGCGGTGGGCACCGGGGAGCTGTTTTTT | CASSLLAVGTGELFF
- | TRBJ2-4 | many | TRBV12-5 | TGTGCTAGTGGTCCCGAATACACACTAGCCAAAAACATTCAGTACTTC | CASGPEYTLAKNIQYF
- | TRBJ1-1 | - | TRBV29-1 | TGCAGCTCGCGGGGTGGGGGGGCCGGCACTGAAGCTTTCTTT | CSSRGGGAGTEAFF
- | TRBJ1-1 | many | TRBV11-1 | TGTGCCAGCCAAGGAGACACTGAAGCTTTCTTT | CASQGDTEAFF
- | TRBJ1-1 | - | TRBV5-4 | TGTGCCAGCAGCTTAGAGGGACCGATGAACACTGAAGCTTTCTTT | CASSLEGPMNTEAFF
- | TRBJ2-1 | many | TRBV5-1 | TGCGCCAGCAGCTTGGTCGGGGGGCGAGGATACAATGAGCAGTTCTTC | CASSLVGGRGYNEQFF
- | TRBJ1-5 | many | TRBV2 | TGTGCCAGCAACAGGTATAGCAATCAGCCCCAGCATTTT | CASNRYSNQPQHF
TRBD2 | TRBJ2-7 | many | TRBV20-1 | TGCAGTGCTAGGTCGTCGGGAGCGGGGGACGGCTCCTACGAGCAGTACTTC | CSARSSGAGDGSYEQYF
TRBD1 | TRBJ1-1 | few | TRBV9 | TGTGCCAGCAGCGAGTACTCAGGGGGCGTAGGAGCTTTCTTT | CASSEYSGGVGAFF
- | TRBJ2-7 | many | TRBV12-3/TRBV12-4 | TGTGCCAGCAGTCTGGGAGCCGAGCAGTACTTC | CASSLGAEQYF
- | TRBJ1-5 | - | TRBV6-2/TRBV6-3 | TGTGCCAGCAGTGAAGTGGGGACCCTTCACCAGCATTTT | CASSEVGTLHQHF
- | TRBJ2-1 | many | TRBV7-9 | TGTGCCAGCAGCCTGGATATTGGGCGATACAATGAGCAGTTCTTC | CASSLDIGRYNEQFF
TRBD1 | TRBJ1-1 | few | TRBV29-1 | TGCAGCCTCGAGCGGGGGGCGACAGGGCAGGGAACTGAAGCTTTCTTT | CSLERGATGQGTEAFF